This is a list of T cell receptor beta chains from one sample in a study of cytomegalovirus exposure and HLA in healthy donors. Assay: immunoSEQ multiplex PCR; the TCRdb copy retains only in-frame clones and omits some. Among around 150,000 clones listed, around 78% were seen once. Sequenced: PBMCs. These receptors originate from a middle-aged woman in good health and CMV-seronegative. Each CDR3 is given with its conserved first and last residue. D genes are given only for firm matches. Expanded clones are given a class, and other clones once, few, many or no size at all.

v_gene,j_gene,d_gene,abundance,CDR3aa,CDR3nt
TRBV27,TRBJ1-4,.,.,CASSLRGNNEKLFF,TGTGCCAGCAGTTTACGGGGAAACAATGAAAAACTGTTTTTT
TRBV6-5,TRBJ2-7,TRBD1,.,CASIQGEEAYEQYF,TGTGCCAGCATTCAGGGGGAAGAAGCCTACGAGCAGTACTTC
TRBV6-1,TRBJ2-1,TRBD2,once,CASSILAGPYNEQFF,TGTGCCAGCAGTATACTAGCGGGCCCATACAATGAGCAGTTCTTC
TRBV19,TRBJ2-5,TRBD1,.,CASSITGGKQETQYF,TGTGCCAGTAGTATCACAGGGGGCAAACAAGAGACCCAGTACTTC
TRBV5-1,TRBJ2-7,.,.,CASSTGQGGYEQYF,TGCGCCAGCAGCACCGGACAGGGAGGGTACGAGCAGTACTTC
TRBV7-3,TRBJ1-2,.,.,CASSESGGTGYTF,TGTGCCAGCAGCGAGAGCGGGGGAACTGGCTACACCTTC
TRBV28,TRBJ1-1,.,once,CASNPPTGTEAFF,TGTGCCAGCAACCCCCCCACGGGCACTGAAGCTTTCTTT
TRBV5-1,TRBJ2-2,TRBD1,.,CASSAAGTGNTGELFF,TGCGCCAGCAGCGCCGCCGGGACAGGGAACACCGGGGAGCTGTTTTTT
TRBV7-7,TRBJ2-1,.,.,CASSLGAVTSIGEQFF,TGTGCTAGCAGCTTAGGAGCCGTTACGAGTATCGGTGAGCAGTTCTTC
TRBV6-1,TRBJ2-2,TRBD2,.,CATKGAGVSGELFF,TGTGCCACCAAGGGAGCGGGAGTATCCGGGGAGCTGTTTTTT
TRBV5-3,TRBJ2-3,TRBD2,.,CARSPGGATGGGTDTQYF,TGTGCCAGAAGCCCGGGAGGGGCCACCGGCGGGGGCACAGATACGCAGTATTTT
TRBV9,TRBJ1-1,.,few,CASSAGADTEAFF,TGTGCCAGCAGCGCTGGAGCGGACACTGAAGCTTTCTTT
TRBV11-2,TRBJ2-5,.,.,CASSLRGETQYF,TGTGCCAGCAGCTTACGGGGGGAGACCCAGTACTTC
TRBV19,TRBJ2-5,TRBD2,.,CASSWSGTRLSQETQYF,TGTGCCAGTAGTTGGAGCGGGACTAGACTCAGCCAAGAGACCCAGTACTTC
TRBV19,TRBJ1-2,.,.,CASSIRGNYGYTF,TGTGCCAGTAGTATACGGGGAAACTATGGCTACACCTTC
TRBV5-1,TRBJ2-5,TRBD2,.,CASSLGRTSGKETQYF,TGCGCCAGCAGCTTGGGTAGGACTAGCGGGAAAGAGACCCAGTACTTC
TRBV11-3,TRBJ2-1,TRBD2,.,CASSFGTSVTANEQFF,TGTGCCAGCAGCTTCGGGACTAGCGTGACCGCCAATGAGCAGTTCTTC
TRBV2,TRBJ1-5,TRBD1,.,CASSERDRNQPQHF,TGTGCCAGCAGTGAGAGGGACAGGAATCAGCCCCAGCATTTT
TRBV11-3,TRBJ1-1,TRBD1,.,CASSFTGTGANTEAFF,TGTGCCAGCAGCTTCACCGGGACAGGGGCGAACACTGAAGCTTTCTTT
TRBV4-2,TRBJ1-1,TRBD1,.,CASSGGTEYEAFF,TGTGCCAGCAGCGGCGGGACAGAATACGAAGCTTTCTTT
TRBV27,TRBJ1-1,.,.,CASSPNRGGQNTEAFF,TGTGCCAGCAGTCCCAACCGCGGGGGACAGAACACTGAAGCTTTCTTT
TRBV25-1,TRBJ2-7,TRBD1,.,CASSDKGGPTFGEQYF,TGTGCCAGCAGTGACAAAGGGGGCCCCACGTTTGGCGAGCAGTACTTC
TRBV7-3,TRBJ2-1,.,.,CASSLITGEQFF,TGTGCCAGCAGCTTAATAACGGGTGAGCAGTTCTTC
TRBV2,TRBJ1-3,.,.,CASSMAGFSGNTIYF,TGTGCCAGCAGTATGGCGGGCTTCTCTGGAAACACCATATATTTT
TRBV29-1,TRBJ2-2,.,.,CSVPTPRESFSGELFF,TGCAGCGTGCCTACCCCAAGGGAGTCGTTTTCCGGGGAGCTGTTTTTT
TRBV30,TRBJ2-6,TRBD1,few,CAWSGYRTGGDSGANVLTF,TGTGCCTGGAGTGGTTATAGGACAGGGGGTGACTCTGGGGCCAACGTCCTGACTTTC
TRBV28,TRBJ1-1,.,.,CASREVPGEAFF,TGTGCCAGCCGTGAGGTCCCAGGGGAAGCTTTCTTT
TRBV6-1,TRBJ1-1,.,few,CASSEAYGAPQGAFF,TGTGCCAGCAGTGAAGCGTATGGGGCACCCCAGGGAGCTTTCTTT
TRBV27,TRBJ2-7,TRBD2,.,CASSPSGRGYYEQYF,TGTGCCAGCAGTCCCAGCGGGAGGGGATACTACGAGCAGTACTTC
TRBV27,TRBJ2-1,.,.,CASSSRGQRDEQFF,TGTGCCAGCAGTTCCCGCGGACAGCGCGATGAGCAGTTCTTC
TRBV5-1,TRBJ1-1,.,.,CASSPQGTEAFF,TGCGCCAGCAGCCCACAGGGAACTGAAGCTTTCTTT
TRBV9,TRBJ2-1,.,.,CASSVAAGAYNEQFF,TGTGCCAGCAGCGTAGCAGCGGGCGCCTACAATGAGCAGTTCTTC
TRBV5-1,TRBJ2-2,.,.,CASSLGGFDGDTGELFF,TGCGCCAGCAGCTTGGGCGGGTTTGACGGGGACACCGGGGAGCTGTTTTTT
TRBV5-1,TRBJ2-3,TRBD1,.,CASSRNPSTGGGPTDTQYF,TGCGCCAGCAGCCGAAACCCCAGTACAGGGGGTGGTCCCACAGATACGCAGTATTTT
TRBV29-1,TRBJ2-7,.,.,CSVALTSYEQYF,TGCAGCGTTGCCCTAACCTCCTACGAGCAGTACTTC
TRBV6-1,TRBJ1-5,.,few,CASSARQLRIHPPQHF,TGTGCCAGCAGTGCCCGACAGCTAAGGATTCATCCGCCCCAGCATTTT
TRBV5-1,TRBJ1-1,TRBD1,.,CASSSPGQGQAFF,TGCGCCAGCAGCTCACCGGGACAGGGGCAAGCTTTCTTT
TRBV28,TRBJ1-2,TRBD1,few,CASRDRGPDGYTF,TGTGCCAGCAGAGACAGGGGGCCGGATGGCTACACCTTC
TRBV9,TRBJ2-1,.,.,CASSPSRGNEQFF,TGTGCCAGCAGCCCGTCAAGAGGAAATGAGCAGTTCTTC
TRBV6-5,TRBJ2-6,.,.,CASSYTGSGANVLTF,TGTGCCAGCAGTTACACAGGGTCTGGGGCCAACGTCCTGACTTTC
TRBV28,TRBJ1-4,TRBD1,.,CASSVDRDKLFF,TGTGCCAGCAGCGTCGACAGGGACAAACTGTTTTTT
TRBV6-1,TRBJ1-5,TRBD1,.,CASSGGQGENQPQHF,TGTGCCAGCAGTGGGGGACAGGGGGAGAATCAGCCCCAGCATTTT
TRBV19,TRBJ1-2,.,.,CASRSGILGGPNYGYTF,TGTGCCAGTAGATCGGGTATATTGGGGGGGCCTAACTATGGCTACACCTTC
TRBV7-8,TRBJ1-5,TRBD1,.,CASSPLDRANQPQHF,TGTGCCAGCAGCCCGCTGGACAGGGCGAATCAGCCCCAGCATTTT
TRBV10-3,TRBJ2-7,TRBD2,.,CAIQAGVENEQYF,TGTGCCATTCAAGCGGGAGTTGAAAACGAGCAGTACTTC
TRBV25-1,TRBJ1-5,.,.,CASRLPTGASNQPQHF,TGTGCCAGCCGTCTACCCACAGGAGCTTCTAATCAGCCCCAGCATTTT
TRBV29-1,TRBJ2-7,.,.,CSVESPIRYEQYF,TGCAGCGTTGAATCCCCTATTCGCTACGAGCAGTACTTC
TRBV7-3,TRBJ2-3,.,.,CASSLTGGTDTQYF,TGTGCCAGCAGCTTAACGGGAGGAACCGATACGCAGTATTTT
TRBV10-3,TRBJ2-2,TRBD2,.,CAISDGRAGAGELFF,TGTGCCATCAGTGACGGGAGGGCCGGCGCCGGGGAGCTGTTTTTT
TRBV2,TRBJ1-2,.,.,CASRSTGLGGYTF,TGTGCCAGCAGATCTACAGGGTTAGGGGGCTACACCTTC
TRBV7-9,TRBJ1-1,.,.,CASSLDEGGRAFF,TGTGCCAGCAGCTTAGACGAGGGAGGACGGGCTTTCTTT
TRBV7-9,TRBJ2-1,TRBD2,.,CASSLRGLAGEHEQFF,TGTGCCAGCAGCTTAAGGGGACTAGCGGGAGAACATGAGCAGTTCTTC
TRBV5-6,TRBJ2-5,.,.,CASSSGQGSKETQYF,TGTGCCAGCAGCTCCGGGCAGGGTAGTAAGGAGACCCAGTACTTC
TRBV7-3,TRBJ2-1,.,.,CASSLNRDEQFF,TGTGCCAGCAGTCTAAATCGCGATGAGCAGTTCTTC
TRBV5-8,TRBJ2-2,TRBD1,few,CASSSGTGVAGELFF,TGTGCCAGCAGCTCCGGGACAGGGGTAGCCGGGGAGCTGTTTTTT
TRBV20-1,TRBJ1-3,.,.,CSAGRDTIYF,TGCAGTGCCGGCCGGGACACCATATATTTT
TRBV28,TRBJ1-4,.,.,CASRDTLEKLFF,TGTGCCAGCAGGGACACACTTGAAAAACTGTTTTTT